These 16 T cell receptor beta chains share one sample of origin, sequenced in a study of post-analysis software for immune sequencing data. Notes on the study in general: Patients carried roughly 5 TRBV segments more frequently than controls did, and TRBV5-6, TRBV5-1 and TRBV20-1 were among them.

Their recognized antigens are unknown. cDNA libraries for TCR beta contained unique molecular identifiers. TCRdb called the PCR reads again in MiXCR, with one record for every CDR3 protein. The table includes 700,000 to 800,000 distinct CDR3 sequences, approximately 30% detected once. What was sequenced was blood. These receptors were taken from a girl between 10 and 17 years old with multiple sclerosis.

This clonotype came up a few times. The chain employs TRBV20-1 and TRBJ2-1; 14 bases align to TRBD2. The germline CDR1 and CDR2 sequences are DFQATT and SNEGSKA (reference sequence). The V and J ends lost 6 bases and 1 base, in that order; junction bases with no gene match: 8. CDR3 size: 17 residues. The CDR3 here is CSADRLAGGLSYNEQFF. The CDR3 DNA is TGCAGTGCGGACAGACTAGCGGGAGGGCTATCCTACAATGAGCAGTTCTTC.

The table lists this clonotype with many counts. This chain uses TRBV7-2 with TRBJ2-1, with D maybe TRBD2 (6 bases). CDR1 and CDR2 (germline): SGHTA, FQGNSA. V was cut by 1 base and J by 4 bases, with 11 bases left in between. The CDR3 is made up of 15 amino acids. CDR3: CASSLVGGTYNEQFF. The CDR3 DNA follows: TGTGCCAGCAGCTTAGTTGGAGGGACTTACAATGAGCAGTTCTTC.

The CDR3 sequence is CASSQEDGGQNSPLHF. The CDR3 DNA is TGTGCCAGCAGCCAAGAAGATGGGGGGCAGAATTCACCCCTCCACTTT. The V gene is TRBV4-2, the J gene TRBJ1-6; D is perhaps TRBD1 (6 bases). Trimming pared 0 bases from V and 7 bases from J, leaving 13 bases between. There are 16 residues in the CDR3. Germline CDR1 reads LGHNA; CDR2 reads YNFKEQ.

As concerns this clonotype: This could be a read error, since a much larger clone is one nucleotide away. CDR3 amino acids: CASSYSADSYYEQYF. DNA for the CDR3: TGTGCCAGCAGTTACTCGGCCGACAGTTACTACGAGCAGTACTTC. This chain links TRBV6-5 with TRBJ2-5; a possible D gene is TRBD1 (5 bases). The end of the DNA aligns better with TRBJ2-7, so the J call may be wrong. CDR3 length: 15 amino acids. Germline-derived CDR1 and CDR2 are MNHEY and SVGAGI.

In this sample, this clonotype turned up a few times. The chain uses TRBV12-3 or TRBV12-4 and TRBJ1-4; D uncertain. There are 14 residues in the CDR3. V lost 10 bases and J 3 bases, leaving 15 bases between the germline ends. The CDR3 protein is CATSTDGANEKLFF. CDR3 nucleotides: TGTGCCACGTCGACCGATGGGGCTAATGAAAAACTGTTTTTT.

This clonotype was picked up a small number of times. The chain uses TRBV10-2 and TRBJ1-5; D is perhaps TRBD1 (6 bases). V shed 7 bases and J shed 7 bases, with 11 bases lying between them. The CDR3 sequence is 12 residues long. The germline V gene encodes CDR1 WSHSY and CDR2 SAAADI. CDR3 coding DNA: TGCGCCAGCAACCAGGGGAGCCAGCCCCAGCATTTT. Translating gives CASNQGSQPQHF.

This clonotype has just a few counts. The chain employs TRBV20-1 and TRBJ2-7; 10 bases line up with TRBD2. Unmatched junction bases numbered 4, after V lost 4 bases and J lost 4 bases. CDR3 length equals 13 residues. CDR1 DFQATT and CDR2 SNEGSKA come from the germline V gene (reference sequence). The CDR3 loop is CSAMLSGRYEQYF. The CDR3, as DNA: TGCAGTGCTATGCTTAGCGGGAGGTACGAGCAGTACTTC.

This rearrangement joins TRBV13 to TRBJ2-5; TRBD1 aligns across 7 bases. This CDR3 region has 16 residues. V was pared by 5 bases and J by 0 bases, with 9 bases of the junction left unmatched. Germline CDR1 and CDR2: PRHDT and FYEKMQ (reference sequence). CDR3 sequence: CASSLRQGVDQETQYF. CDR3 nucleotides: TGTGCCAGCAGCCTCCGACAGGGAGTCGACCAAGAGACCCAGTACTTC. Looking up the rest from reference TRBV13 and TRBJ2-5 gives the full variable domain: AAGVIQSPRHLIKEKRETATLKCYPIPRHDTVYWYQQGPGQDPQFLISFYEKMQSDKGSIPDRFSAQQFSDYHSELNMSSLELGDSALYFCASSLRQGVDQETQYFGPGTRLLVL.

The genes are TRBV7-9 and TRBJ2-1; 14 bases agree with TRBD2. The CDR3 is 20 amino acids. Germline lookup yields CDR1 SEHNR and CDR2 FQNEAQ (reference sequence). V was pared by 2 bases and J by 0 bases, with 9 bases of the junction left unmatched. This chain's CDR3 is CASSLSGWTSGRSSYNEQFF. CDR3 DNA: TGTGCCAGCAGCTTATCGGGGTGGACTAGCGGGAGGAGCTCCTACAATGAGCAGTTCTTC.

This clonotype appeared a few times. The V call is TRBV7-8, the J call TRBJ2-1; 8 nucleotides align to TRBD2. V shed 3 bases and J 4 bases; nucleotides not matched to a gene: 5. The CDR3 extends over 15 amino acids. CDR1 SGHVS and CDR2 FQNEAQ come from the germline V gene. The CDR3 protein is CASSLGTSLYNEQFF. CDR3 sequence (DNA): TGTGCCAGCAGCTTGGGGACTAGTTTGTACAATGAGCAGTTCTTC.

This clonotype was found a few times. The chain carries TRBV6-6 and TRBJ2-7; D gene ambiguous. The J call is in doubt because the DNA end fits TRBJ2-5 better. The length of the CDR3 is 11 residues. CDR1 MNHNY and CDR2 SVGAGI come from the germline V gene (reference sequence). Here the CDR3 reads CASSTTGTQYF. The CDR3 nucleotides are TGTGCCAGCAGTACGACGGGGACCCAGTACTTC.

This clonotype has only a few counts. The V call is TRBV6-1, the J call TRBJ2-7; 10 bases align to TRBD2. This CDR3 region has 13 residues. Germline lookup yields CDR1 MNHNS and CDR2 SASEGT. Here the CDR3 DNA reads TGTCCTCACACAAGCGGGGGGGCCTACGAGCAGTACTTC. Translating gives CPHTSGGAYEQYF.

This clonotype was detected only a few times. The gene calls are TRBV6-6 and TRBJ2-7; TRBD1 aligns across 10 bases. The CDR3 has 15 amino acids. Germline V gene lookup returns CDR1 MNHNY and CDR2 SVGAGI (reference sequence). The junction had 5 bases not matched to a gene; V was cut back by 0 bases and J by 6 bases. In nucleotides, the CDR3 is TGTGCCAGCAGTTACTCTGGGACAGGGGCATCCGAGCAGTACTTC. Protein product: CASSYSGTGASEQYF.

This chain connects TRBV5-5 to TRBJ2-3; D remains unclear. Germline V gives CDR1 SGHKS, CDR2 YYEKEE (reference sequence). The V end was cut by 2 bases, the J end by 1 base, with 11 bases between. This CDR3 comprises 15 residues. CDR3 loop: CASSLRRTGTDTQYF. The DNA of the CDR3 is TGTGCCAGCAGCTTAAGACGGACCGGCACAGATACGCAGTATTTT.

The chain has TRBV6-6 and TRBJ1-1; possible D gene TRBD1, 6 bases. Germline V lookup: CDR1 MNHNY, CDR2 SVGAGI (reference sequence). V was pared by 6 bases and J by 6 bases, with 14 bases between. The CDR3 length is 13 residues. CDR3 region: CASRFGGAPEAFF. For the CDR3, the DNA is TGTGCCAGCAGGTTCGGGGGGGCCCCTGAAGCTTTCTTT.

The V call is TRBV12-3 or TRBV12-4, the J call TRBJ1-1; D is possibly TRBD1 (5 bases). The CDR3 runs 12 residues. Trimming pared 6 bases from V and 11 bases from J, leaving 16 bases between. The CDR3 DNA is TGTGCCAGCAGATCTGGGGGGAGGAGGGCTTTCTTT. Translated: CASRSGGRRAFF.